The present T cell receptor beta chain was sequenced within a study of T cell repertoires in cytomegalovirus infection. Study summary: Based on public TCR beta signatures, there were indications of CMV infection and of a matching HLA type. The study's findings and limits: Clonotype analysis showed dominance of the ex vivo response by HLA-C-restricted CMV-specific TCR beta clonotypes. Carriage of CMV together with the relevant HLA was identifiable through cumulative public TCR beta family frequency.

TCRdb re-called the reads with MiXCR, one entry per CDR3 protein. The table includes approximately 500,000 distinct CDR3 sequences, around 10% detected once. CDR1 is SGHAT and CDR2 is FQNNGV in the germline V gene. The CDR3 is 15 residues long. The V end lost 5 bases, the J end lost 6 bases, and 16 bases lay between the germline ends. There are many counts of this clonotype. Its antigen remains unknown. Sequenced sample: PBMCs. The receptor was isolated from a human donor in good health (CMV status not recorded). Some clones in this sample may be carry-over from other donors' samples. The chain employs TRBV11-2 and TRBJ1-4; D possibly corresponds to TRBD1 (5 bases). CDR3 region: CASSPTRDGYEKLFF. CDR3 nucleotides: TGTGCCAGCAGCCCGACCCGGGACGGCTATGAAAAACTGTTTTTT.